This T cell receptor (beta chain) is drawn from a study of T cells in Graves' hyperthyroidism and ophthalmopathy. This clonotype was recorded a few times. RNA transcripts served as the template for amplifying TCR beta CDR3 regions. The primer set for the first-round RT-PCR of the TCR CDR3 was HTBI. TCRdb reprocessed the multiplex PCR reads via MiXCR and lists one record per CDR3 protein. The table includes 700,000 or so distinct CDR3 sequences, more than 14% detected once. The clonotype originates from a woman aged 45-60 years with Graves' ophthalmopathy. Source material: blood.

The CDR3 spells CASSLAGGAKNYGYTF. The CDR3 region has the DNA TGTGCCAGCAGCTTGGCAGGGGGCGCAAAGAACTATGGCTACACCTTC. This chain connects TRBV5-5 to TRBJ1-2; 8 bases are shared with TRBD1. Germline-derived CDR1 and CDR2 are SGHKS and YYEKEE (reference sequence). With 0 bases clipped from V and 2 bases from J, the junction kept 6 bases outside the gene matches. The CDR3 length is 16 residues. Together with reference TRBV5-5 and TRBJ1-2, the CDR3 gives the full variable domain: DAGVTQSPTHLIKTRGQQVTLRCSPISGHKSVSWYQQVLGQGPQFIFQYYEKEERGRGNFPDRFSARQFPNYSSELNVNALLLGDSALYLCASSLAGGAKNYGYTFGSGTRLTVV.